These 17 T cell receptor beta chains came from one sample sequenced in a study of T cell repertoires in cytomegalovirus infection (dated by TCRdb to about 2019). Their cognate antigens are unknown. Data came from an Illumina HiSeq 1500. Starting from the raw public reads, TCRdb applied fastp trimming at Q25, assembled clones with MiXCR and retained in-frame beta chains. Each CDR3 protein gets just one entry, which takes the most common genes and DNA from the rows behind it. Present in this sample are around 110,000 distinct CDR3 sequences, around 10% of which were seen just once. Roughly 29% of the sample rests with the top ten. Source material: PBMCs, sequenced either directly or after in vitro stimulation (not recorded which). Every receptor here comes from a human donor in good health (CMV status not recorded). Some clones in this sample may be carry-over from other donors' samples.

The chain has TRBV19 and TRBJ1-2; 7 bases line up with TRBD1. Trimming at V came to 5 bases and at J to 4 bases, leaving 7 bases not matched to a gene. The CDR3 is made up of 14 amino acids. CDR1 is LNHDA and CDR2 is SQIVND in the germline V gene (reference sequence). CDR3 protein: CASSADRTIYGYTF. CDR3 DNA: TGTGCCAGTAGTGCGGACAGGACGATCTATGGCTACACCTTC.

This clonotype has just a few counts. The chain joins TRBV2 to TRBJ2-5; 10 bases fit TRBD1. Germline-derived CDR1 and CDR2 are SNHLY and FYNNEI. V trimming: 6 bases; J trimming: 1 base; junction bases outside the gene matches: 2. This CDR3 spans 14 amino acids. The CDR3 nucleotides read TGTGCCAGCAGGAGGGACAGGGGCCAAGAGACCCAGTACTTC. This translates into CASRRDRGQETQYF.

This clonotype was recorded at least ten times. This sequence joins TRBV12-3 or TRBV12-4 and TRBJ1-1; no reliable D call. Between the trimmed V and J ends, which lost 7 bases and 7 bases, there was a span of 19 bases. This CDR3 has 14 amino acids. This CDR3 reads CASTSGLRVDEAFF. The CDR3 coding sequence is TGTGCCAGCACCTCTGGACTTCGGGTTGATGAAGCTTTCTTT.

The V gene is TRBV6-5, the J gene TRBJ1-5, with 9 bases identical to TRBD1. This CDR3 is built from 15 residues. Germline V gene sequence: CDR1 MNHEY, CDR2 SVGAGI. Unmatched junction bases numbered 11, after V lost 8 bases and J lost 6 bases. The CDR3 DNA reads TGTGCCAGCGCCCGGGACAGGGTGATTGGTCAGCCCCAGCATTTT. As protein: CASARDRVIGQPQHF.

The chain joins TRBV12-3 or TRBV12-4 to TRBJ2-1; TRBD2 matches 9 bases. J gave up 8 bases and V 1 base, and 6 bases lay outside the gene matches. The CDR3 loop spans 15 amino acids. The CDR3, as DNA: TGTGCCAGCAGTTTAGTAGCGGGAGTGAACCATGAGCAGTTCTTC. This encodes CASSLVAGVNHEQFF.

The rearrangement links TRBV12-3 or TRBV12-4 to TRBJ2-5, with D perhaps TRBD1 or TRBD2 (5 bases each). Trimming cost V 7 bases and J 2 bases, with 14 bases left between them. This CDR3 region has 14 residues. The CDR3, as DNA: TGTGCCAGCACCACCGGGGCAGGGCAAGAGACCCAGTACTTC. It yields the protein CASTTGAGQETQYF.

In this sample, this clonotype turned up many times. The rearrangement joins TRBV7-2 to TRBJ2-6; TRBD2 aligns across 12 bases. Germline V lookup: CDR1 SGHTA, CDR2 FQGNSA. CDR3 length equals 20 residues. The V segment lost 2 bases and the J segment 0 bases; nucleotides outside the gene matches: 8. The chain's CDR3 is CASSLKLAGGLGSGANVLTF. The CDR3 DNA follows: TGTGCCAGCAGCTTAAAGCTAGCGGGAGGGTTAGGCTCTGGGGCCAACGTCCTGACTTTC.

This clonotype has a handful of counts. The rearrangement links TRBV29-1 to TRBJ2-2; 9 bases are shared with TRBD1. The CDR3 length is 17 residues. The J segment lost 0 bases and the V segment lost 5 bases, leaving 10 bases of the junction unmatched. The V gene's germline CDR1 is SQVTM and CDR2 ANQGSEA. CDR3 DNA sequence: TGCAGCGTTCTGGATAGGGGACAGGGAGCGAACACCGGGGAGCTGTTTTTT. The encoded protein is CSVLDRGQGANTGELFF.

This clonotype was counted between two and nine times. The chain couples TRBV20-1 to TRBJ1-1, with TRBD1 matching 10 bases. Trimming took 2 bases from V and 5 from J; bases not matched to a gene: 5. Germline lookup yields CDR1 DFQATT and CDR2 SNEGSKA (reference sequence). CDR3 length: 14 amino acids. The CDR3: CSARRGDRGTEAFF. Written as DNA, the CDR3 is TGCAGTGCTAGACGCGGGGACAGGGGAACTGAAGCTTTCTTT.

This clonotype was counted a few times. This chain connects TRBV7-6 to TRBJ2-3, with TRBD2 matching over 10 bases. V dropped 3 bases and J dropped 4; count of bases not matched to a gene: 10. CDR3 length: 17 amino acids. Per the germline V gene, CDR1 is SGHVS and CDR2 is FNYEAQ. CDR3 residues: CASSFPIAGGGADTQYF. Written as DNA, the CDR3 is TGTGCCAGCAGCTTCCCTATAGCGGGAGGCGGGGCAGATACGCAGTATTTT.

The table lists this clonotype with many counts. The gene calls are TRBV4-1 and TRBJ2-7, with 7 bases identical to TRBD2. Germline V lookup: CDR1 MGHRA, CDR2 YSYEKL. The length of the CDR3 is 12 residues. Trimming cost V 6 bases and J 6 bases; bases outside gene matches: 5. The CDR3 region has the DNA TGCGCCAGCAGGTTACTAGCGAGCGAGCAGTACGTC. Amino acids: CASRLLASEQYV.

A remark on this clonotype: A much more abundant neighbour one base away suggests this may be a read error. The V and J genes are TRBV20-1 and TRBJ2-4; D gene uncertain. CDR3 length: 13 residues. CDR1 DFQATT and CDR2 SNEGSKA come from the germline V gene (reference sequence). The V end was cut by 2 bases, the J end by 0 bases, with 5 bases between. In DNA form, the CDR3 reads TGCAGTGCTAGAAAAATAGCCAAAAACATTCAGTACTTC. Residues: CSARKIAKNIQYF.

V is TRBV28 and J is TRBJ1-1; D not resolved. This CDR3 is built from 13 residues. Germline CDR1 reads MDHEN; CDR2 reads SYDVKM. V lost 5 bases and J 0 bases, leaving 7 bases between the germline ends. CDR3 amino acids: CASSGILNTEAFF. The CDR3 DNA reads as TGTGCCAGCAGTGGCATCCTGAACACTGAAGCTTTCTTT.

This clonotype was counted at least ten times. This chain connects TRBV7-2 to TRBJ2-1; TRBD2 matches at 11 bases. The J segment lost 9 bases and the V segment lost 1 base, leaving 8 bases of the junction unmatched. Germline CDR1 is SGHTA and CDR2 is FQGNSA. The CDR3 totals 16 residues. CDR3 sequence: CASSLDAASGRTEQFF. As DNA, the CDR3 is TGTGCCAGCAGCTTAGACGCGGCTAGCGGGAGGACTGAGCAGTTCTTC.

This clonotype showed up just a few times. The rearrangement links TRBV20-1 to TRBJ1-1, with D tentatively TRBD1 (5 bases). V was cut by 7 bases and J by 0 bases, with 15 bases left in between. This CDR3 comprises 14 residues. Germline values: CDR1 DFQATT, CDR2 SNEGSKA (reference sequence). The CDR3 region has the DNA TGCAGTGTCACGACAGTGGTATTGAACACTGAAGCTTTCTTT. It is translated as CSVTTVVLNTEAFF.

The gene calls are TRBV7-2 and TRBJ1-5; a possible D gene is TRBD1 (5 bases). CDR1 and CDR2 (germline): SGHTA, FQGNSA. The V end was cut by 5 bases, the J end by 3 bases, with 17 bases between. The CDR3 runs 16 residues. The CDR3 here is CASSPRGPGTNQPQHF. The CDR3 nucleotides are TGTGCCAGCAGCCCAAGGGGACCGGGGACCAATCAGCCCCAGCATTTT.

This clonotype was observed a handful of times. The genes are TRBV2 and TRBJ2-3; 14 nucleotides match TRBD2. The V gene end was trimmed by 2 bases and the J gene end by 1 base; junction bases not matched to a gene: 2. The CDR3 loop spans 17 amino acids. The germline gives CDR1 SNHLY, CDR2 FYNNEI. The CDR3 DNA is TGTGCCAGCAGTGAATGGGGACTAGCGGGAGGCACAGATACGCAGTATTTT. This sequence encodes CASSEWGLAGGTDTQYF.